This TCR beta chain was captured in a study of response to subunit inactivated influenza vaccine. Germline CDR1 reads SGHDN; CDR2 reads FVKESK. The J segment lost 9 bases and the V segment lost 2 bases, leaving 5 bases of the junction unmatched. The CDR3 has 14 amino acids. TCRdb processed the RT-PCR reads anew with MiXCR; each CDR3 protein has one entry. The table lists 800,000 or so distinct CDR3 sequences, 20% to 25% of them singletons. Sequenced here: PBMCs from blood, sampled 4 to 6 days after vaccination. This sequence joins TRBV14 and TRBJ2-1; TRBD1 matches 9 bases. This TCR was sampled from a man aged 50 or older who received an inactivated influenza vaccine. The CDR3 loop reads CASSQWTGVLEQFF. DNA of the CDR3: TGTGCCAGCAGCCAATGGACAGGGGTTCTTGAGCAGTTCTTC.